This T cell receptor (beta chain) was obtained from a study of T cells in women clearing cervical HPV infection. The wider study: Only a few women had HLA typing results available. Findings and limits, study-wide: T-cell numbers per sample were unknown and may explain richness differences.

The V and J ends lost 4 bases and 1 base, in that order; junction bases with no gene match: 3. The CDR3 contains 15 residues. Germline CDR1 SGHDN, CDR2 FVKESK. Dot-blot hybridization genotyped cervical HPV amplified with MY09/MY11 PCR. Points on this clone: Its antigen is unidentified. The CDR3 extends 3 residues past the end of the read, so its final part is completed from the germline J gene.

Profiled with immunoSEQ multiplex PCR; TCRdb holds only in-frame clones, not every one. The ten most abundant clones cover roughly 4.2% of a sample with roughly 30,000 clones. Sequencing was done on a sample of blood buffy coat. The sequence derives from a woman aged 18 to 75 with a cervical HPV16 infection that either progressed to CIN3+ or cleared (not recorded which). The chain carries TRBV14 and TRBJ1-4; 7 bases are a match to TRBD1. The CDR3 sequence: CASSPGQLTNEKLFF. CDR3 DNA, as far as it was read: TGTGCCAGCAGCCCGGGACAGCTAACTAATGAAAAA.